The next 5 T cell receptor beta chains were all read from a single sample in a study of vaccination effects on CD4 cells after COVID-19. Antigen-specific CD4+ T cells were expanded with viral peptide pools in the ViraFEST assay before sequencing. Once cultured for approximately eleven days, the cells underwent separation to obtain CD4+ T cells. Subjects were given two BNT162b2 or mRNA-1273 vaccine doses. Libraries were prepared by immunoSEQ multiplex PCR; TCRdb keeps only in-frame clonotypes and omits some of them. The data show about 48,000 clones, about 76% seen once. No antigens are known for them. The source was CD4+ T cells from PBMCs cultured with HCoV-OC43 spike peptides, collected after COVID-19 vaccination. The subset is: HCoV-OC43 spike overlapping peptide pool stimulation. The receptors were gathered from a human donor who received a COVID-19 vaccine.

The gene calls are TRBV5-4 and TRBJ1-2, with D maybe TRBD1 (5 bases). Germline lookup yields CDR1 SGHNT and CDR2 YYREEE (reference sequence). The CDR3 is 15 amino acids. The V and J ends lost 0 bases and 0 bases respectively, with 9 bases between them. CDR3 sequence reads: CASSLDPGANYGYTF. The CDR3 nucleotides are TGTGCCAGCAGCTTGGATCCGGGGGCTAACTATGGCTACACCTTC.

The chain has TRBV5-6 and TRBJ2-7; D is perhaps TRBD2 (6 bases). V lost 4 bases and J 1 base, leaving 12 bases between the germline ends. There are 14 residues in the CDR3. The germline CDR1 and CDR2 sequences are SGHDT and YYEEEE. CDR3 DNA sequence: TGTGCCAGCAGCAGGGGACTGACGTCCTACGAGCAGTACTTC. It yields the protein CASSRGLTSYEQYF.

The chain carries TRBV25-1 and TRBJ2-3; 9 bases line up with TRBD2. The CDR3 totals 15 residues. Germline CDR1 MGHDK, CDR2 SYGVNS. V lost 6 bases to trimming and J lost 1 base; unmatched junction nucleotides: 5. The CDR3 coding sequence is TGTGCCAGCAGCGGTTCTAGCGGGGGCACAGATACGCAGTATTTT. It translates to CASSGSSGGTDTQYF.

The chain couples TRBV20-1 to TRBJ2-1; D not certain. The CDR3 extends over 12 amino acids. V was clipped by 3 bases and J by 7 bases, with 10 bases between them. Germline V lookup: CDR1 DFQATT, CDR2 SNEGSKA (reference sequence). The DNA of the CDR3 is TGCAGTGCTAGTCCCGAAGCAAATGAGCAGTTCTTC. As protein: CSASPEANEQFF.

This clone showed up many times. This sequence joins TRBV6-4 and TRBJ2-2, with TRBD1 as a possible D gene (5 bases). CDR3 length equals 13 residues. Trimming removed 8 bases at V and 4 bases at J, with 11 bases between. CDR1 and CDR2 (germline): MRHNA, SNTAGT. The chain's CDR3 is CASSVTGTGELFF. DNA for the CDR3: TGTGCCAGCTCTGTTACAGGCACCGGGGAGCTGTTTTTT.